This T cell receptor beta chain was observed in a study of CD8+ T cells in alopecia areata. Study context: Tofacitinib was taken orally by treated patients, and the dose was 5 to 10 mg twice daily. Broader study findings: Uncertainty remains about how baseline CD8+ expansion links to response, with one nonresponder.

The CDR3 length is 15 residues. The ends lost 3 bases at V and 3 bases at J; junction bases unmatched: 9. Germline assignment: CDR1 SQVTM and CDR2 ANQGSEA. RNA extraction was followed by reverse transcription into cDNA, which acted as the sequencing template. TCRdb's copy holds only in-frame clones and misses some; the assay was immunoSEQ multiplex PCR. The sample consists of 150,000 or so clones, 50% to 70% of them appearing once. Turning to this clone: Its antigen is still unknown.

Treatment described: oral pan-JAK inhibitor, 5-10 mg twice daily. This receptor was taken from a human donor with alopecia areata. This material consisted of CD4+ T cells sorted from blood, taken at week 4, from a patient treated with tofacitinib. The chain links TRBV29-1 to TRBJ2-5; 8 positions agree with TRBD2. The CDR3 region is CSVDRGGSAEETQYF. CDR3 DNA: TGCAGCGTTGACCGGGGGGGCTCTGCGGAAGAGACCCAGTACTTC.